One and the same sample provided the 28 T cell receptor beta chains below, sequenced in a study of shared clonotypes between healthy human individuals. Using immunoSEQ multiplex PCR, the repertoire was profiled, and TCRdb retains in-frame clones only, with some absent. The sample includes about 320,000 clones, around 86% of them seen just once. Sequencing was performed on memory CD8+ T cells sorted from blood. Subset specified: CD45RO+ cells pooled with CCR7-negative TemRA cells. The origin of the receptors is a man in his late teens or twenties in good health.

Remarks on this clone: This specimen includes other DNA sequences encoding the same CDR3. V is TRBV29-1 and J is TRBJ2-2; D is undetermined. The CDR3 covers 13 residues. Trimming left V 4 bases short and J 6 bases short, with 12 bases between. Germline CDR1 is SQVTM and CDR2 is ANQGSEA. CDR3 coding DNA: TGCAGCGTTGGTTACTCGTTGGCCGGGGAGCTGTTTTTT. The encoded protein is CSVGYSLAGELFF.

CDR3 DNA: TGTGCCAGCAGTGGGGGGGACCGGGACAGCACAGATACGCAGTATTTT. It yields the protein CASSGGDRDSTDTQYF. V gene TRBV6-6 combines with J gene TRBJ2-3, with 7 bases lining up with TRBD2. The CDR3 is 16 amino acids. Germline V CDR1 and CDR2: MNHNY, SVGAGI (reference sequence). Trimming took 5 bases from V and 0 from J; bases not matched to a gene: 8.

The CDR3 loop reads CASSPVGGAYEQYF. The CDR3 DNA reads TGTGCCAGCAGCCCAGTCGGGGGGGCCTACGAGCAGTACTTC. The genes are TRBV14 and TRBJ2-7; 8 positions agree with TRBD2. This CDR3 is 14 amino acids long. With 4 bases clipped from V and 2 bases from J, the junction kept 4 bases outside the gene matches. Germline V gene sequence: CDR1 SGHDN, CDR2 FVKESK.

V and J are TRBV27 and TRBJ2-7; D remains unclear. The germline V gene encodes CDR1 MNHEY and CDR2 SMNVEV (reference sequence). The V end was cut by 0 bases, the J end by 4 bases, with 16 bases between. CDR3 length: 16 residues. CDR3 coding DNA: TGTGCCAGCAGTTTATCGAACGGCCCCTCTAGGTACGAGCAGTACTTC. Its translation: CASSLSNGPSRYEQYF.

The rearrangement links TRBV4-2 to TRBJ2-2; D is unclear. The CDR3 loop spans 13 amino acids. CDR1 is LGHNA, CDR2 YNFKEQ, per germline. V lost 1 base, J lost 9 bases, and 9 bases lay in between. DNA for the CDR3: TGTGCCAGCAGCCAAGGAGTTTCCAGGGAGCTGTTTTTT. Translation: CASSQGVSRELFF.

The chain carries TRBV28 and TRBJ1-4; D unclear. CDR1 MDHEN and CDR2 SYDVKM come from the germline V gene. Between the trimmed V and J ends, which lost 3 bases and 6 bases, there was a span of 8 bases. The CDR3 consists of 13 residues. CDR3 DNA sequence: TGTGCCAGCAGTTTGTTGAATTATGAAAAACTGTTTTTT. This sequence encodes CASSLLNYEKLFF.

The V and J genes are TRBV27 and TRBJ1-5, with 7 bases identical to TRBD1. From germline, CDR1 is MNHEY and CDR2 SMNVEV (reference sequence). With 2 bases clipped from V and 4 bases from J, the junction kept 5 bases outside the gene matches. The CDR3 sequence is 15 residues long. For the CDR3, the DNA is TGTGCCAGCAGTTTAGCCAGGGGGATGAATCAGCCCCAGCATTTT. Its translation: CASSLARGMNQPQHF.

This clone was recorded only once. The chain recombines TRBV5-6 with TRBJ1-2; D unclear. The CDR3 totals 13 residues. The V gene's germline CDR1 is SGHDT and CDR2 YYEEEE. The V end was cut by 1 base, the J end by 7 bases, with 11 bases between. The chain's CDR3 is CASSLPPGPGYTF. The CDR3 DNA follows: TGTGCCAGCAGCTTGCCCCCGGGTCCTGGCTACACCTTC.

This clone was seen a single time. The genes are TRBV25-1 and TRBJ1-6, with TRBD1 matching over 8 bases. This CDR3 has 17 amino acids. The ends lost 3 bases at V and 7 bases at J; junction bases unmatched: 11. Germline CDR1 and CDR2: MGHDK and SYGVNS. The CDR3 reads CASSDGTGPYRNSPLHF. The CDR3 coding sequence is TGTGCCAGCAGTGATGGGACAGGACCTTATAGGAATTCACCCCTCCACTTT.

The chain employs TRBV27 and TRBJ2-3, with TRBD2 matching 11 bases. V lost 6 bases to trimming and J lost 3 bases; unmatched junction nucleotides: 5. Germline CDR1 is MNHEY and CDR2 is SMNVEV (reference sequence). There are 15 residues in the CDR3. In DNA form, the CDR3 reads TGTGCCAGCAGCGCCGGGACTAGCGGAACAGATACGCAGTATTTT. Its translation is CASSAGTSGTDTQYF.

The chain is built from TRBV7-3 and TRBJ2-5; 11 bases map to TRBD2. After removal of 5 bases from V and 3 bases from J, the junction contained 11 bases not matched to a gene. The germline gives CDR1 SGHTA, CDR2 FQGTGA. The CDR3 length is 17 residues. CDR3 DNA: TGTGCCAGCAGCCTACAGATAGCGGGGGGGCCCGAAGAGACCCAGTACTTC. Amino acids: CASSLQIAGGPEETQYF.

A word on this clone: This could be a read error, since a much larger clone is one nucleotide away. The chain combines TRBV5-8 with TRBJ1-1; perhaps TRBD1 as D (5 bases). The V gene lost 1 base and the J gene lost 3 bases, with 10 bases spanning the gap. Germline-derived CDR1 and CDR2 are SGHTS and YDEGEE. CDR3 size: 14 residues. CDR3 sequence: CASSLMGGDTEAFF. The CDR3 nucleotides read TGTGCCAGCAGCTTGATGGGGGGGGACACTGAAGCTTTCTTT. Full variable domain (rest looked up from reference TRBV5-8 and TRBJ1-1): EAGVTQSPTHLIKTRGQQATLRCSPISGHTSVYWYQQALGLGLQFLLWYDEGEERNRGNFPPRFSGRQFPNYSSELNVNALELEDSALYLCASSLMGGDTEAFFGQGTRLTVV.

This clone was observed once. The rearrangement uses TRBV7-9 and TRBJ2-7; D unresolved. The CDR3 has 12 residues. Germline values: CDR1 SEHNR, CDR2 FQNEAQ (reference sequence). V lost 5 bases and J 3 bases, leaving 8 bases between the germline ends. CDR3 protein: CASSPELYEQYF. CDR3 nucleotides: TGTGCCAGCAGCCCGGAGCTCTACGAGCAGTACTTC.

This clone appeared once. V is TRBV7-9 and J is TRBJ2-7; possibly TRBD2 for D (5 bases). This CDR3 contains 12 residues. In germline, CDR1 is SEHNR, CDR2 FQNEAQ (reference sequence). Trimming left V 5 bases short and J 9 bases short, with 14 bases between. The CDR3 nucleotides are TGTGCCAGCAGCATTCGTCGGGGTTGGCAGTACTTC. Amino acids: CASSIRRGWQYF.

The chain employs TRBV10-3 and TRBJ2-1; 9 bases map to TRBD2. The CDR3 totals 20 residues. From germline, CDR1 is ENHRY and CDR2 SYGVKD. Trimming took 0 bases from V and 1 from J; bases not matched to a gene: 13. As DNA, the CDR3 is TGTGCCATCAGTGAGTCTGTAAGTTTGCTAGCGGGACCATCCTACAATGAGCAGTTCTTC. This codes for CAISESVSLLAGPSYNEQFF.

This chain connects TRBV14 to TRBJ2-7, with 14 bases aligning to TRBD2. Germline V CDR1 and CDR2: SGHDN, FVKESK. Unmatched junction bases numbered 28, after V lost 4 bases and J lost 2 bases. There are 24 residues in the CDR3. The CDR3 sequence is CASSLEHGRAEGLAGAHSTYEQYF. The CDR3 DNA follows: TGTGCCAGCAGCCTTGAACATGGAAGGGCAGAGGGACTAGCGGGAGCCCATTCGACCTACGAGCAGTACTTC.

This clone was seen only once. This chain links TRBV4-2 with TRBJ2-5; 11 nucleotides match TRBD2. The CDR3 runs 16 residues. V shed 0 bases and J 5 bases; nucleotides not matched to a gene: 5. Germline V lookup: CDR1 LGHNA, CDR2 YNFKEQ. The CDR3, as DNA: TGTGCCAGCAGCCAAGAATGGACTAGCGGGTGGGAGACCCAGTACTTC. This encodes CASSQEWTSGWETQYF.

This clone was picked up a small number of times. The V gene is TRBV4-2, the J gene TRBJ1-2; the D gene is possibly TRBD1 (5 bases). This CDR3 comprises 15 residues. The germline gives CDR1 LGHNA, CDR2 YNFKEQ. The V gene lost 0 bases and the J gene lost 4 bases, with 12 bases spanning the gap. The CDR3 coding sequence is TGTGCCAGCAGCCAAGATCCCGGGACTGGCTATGGCTACACCTTC. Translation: CASSQDPGTGYGYTF.

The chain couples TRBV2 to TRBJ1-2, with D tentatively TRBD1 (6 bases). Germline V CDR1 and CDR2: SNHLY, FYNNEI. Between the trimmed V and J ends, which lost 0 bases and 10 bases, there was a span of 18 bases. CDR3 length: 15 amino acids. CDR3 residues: CASSEAPNRELNYTF. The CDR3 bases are TGTGCCAGCAGTGAAGCCCCGAACAGGGAATTGAACTACACCTTC.

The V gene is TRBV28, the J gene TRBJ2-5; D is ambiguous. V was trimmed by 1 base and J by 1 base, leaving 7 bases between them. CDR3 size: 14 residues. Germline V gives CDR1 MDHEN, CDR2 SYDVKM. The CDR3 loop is CASSLLGSQETQYF. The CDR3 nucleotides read TGTGCCAGCAGTTTATTAGGCAGCCAAGAGACCCAGTACTTC.

The CDR3 sequence is CASSLLAGDWDNSPLHF. The CDR3 bases are TGTGCCAGCAGCTTACTTGCCGGGGACTGGGATAATTCACCCCTCCACTTT. This rearrangement joins TRBV11-3 to TRBJ1-6; D might be TRBD1 (5 bases). CDR1 and CDR2 from the germline V gene are SGHNT and YENEEA. There are 17 residues in the CDR3. Trimming removed 2 bases at V and 5 bases at J, with 16 bases between.

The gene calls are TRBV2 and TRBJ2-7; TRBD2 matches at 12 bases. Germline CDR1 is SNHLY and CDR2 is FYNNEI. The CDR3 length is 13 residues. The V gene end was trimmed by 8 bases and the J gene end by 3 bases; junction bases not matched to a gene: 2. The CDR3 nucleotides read TGTGCCAGCGCGGGACTAGCGGGCTACGAGCAGTACTTC. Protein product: CASAGLAGYEQYF.

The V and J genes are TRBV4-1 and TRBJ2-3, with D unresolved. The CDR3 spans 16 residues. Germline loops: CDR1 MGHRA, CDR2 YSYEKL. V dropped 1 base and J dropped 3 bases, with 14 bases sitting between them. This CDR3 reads CASSQVGRPNTDTQYF. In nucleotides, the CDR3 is TGCGCCAGCAGCCAAGTGGGCAGGCCCAATACAGATACGCAGTATTTT.

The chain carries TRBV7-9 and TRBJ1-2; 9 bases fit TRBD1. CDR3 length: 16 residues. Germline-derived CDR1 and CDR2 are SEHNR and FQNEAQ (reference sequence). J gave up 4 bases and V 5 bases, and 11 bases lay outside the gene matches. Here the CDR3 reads CASSPDRGDPVYGYTF. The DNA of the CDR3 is TGTGCCAGCAGCCCGGACAGGGGTGATCCGGTCTATGGCTACACCTTC.

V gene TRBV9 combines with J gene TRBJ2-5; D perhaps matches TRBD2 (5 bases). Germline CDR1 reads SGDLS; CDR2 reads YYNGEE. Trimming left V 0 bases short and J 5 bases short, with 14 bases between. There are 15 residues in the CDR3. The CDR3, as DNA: TGTGCCAGCAGCGTAGAGGCTAGCCTGAGCGAGACCCAGTACTTC. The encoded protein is CASSVEASLSETQYF.

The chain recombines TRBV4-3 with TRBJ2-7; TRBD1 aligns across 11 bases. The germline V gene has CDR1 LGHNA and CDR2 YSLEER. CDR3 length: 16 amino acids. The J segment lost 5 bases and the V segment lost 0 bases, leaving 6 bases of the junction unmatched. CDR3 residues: CASSQDPGTGGHEQYF. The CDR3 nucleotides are TGCGCCAGCAGCCAAGATCCCGGGACAGGGGGGCACGAGCAGTACTTC.

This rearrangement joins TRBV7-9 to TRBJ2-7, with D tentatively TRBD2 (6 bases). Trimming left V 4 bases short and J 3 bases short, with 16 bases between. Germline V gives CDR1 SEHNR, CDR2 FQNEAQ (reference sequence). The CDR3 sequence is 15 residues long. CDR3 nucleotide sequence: TGTGCCAGCAGCTCTCCGCGGCTGCGGGACTACGAGCAGTACTTC. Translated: CASSSPRLRDYEQYF.

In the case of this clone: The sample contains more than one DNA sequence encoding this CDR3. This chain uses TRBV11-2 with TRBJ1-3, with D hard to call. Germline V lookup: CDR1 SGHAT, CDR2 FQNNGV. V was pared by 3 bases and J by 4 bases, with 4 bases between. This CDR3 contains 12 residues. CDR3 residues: CASSFEGNTIYF. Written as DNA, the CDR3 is TGTGCCAGCAGCTTTGAGGGAAACACCATATATTTT.